This entry concerns a single TCR beta chain. Its specificity is unknown. cDNA synthesis used the whole RNA isolate, giving expressed TCRB sequences. Libraries were prepared by immunoSEQ multiplex PCR; TCRdb keeps only in-frame clonotypes and omits some of them. Found here are some 280,000 clones, 14% of them singletons; the top ten hold about 0.017%. CD4+ naive, central memory, regulatory and stem cell-like memory cells were sorted via CD45RO/CCR7/CD25/CD127/CD95/CD27. Sorted cells reached over 95% purity in every population. These data are taken from a study of beta chain features in type 1 diabetes. Study at large: Patients did not differ from healthy donors in age, gender or cell yield.

Study-wide results and caveats: TCRB CDR3 length was moderately but significantly reduced in all four CD4+ subsets of Type 1 diabetes patients.

From germline, CDR1 is DFQATT and CDR2 SNEGSKA (reference sequence). The CDR3 loop spans 10 amino acids. Trimming took 5 bases from V and 11 from J; bases not matched to a gene: 3. The sequenced material came from naive CD4+ T cells from blood. This clonotype was sampled from a young man with type 1 diabetes. The V gene is TRBV20-1, the J gene TRBJ2-1; 7 bases match TRBD2. The CDR3 DNA is TGCAGTGCTGCGGGAGCGAAGCAGTTCTTC. It encodes CSAAGAKQFF.